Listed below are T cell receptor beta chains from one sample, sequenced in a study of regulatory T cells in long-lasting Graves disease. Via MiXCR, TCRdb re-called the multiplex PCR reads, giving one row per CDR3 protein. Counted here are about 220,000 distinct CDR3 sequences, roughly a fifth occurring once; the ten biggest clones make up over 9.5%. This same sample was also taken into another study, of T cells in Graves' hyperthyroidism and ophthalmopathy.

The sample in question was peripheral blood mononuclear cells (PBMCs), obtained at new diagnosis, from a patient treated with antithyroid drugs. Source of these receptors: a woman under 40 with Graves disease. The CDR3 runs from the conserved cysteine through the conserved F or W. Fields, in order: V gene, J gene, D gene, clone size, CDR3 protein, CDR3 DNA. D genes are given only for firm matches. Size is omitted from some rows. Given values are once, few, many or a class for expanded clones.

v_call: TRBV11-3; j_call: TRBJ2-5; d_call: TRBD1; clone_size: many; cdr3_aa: CASSLAPWARRDRKTEETQYF; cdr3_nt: TGTGCCAGCAGCTTAGCTCCATGGGCCCGCCGGGACAGGAAAACGGAAGAGACCCAGTACTTC
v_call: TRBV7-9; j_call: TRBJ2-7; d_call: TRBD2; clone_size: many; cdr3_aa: CASSFPSGVAHEQYF; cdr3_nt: TGTGCCAGCAGCTTCCCTAGCGGGGTAGCACACGAGCAGTACTTC
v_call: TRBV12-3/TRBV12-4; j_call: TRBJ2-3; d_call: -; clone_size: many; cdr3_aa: CASSFSARTTTQYF; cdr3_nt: TGTGCCAGCAGTTTCTCCGCCCGCACAACTACGCAGTATTTT
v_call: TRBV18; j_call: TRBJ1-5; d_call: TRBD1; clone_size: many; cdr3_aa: CASSLGTASNQPQHF; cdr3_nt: TGTGCCAGCTCACTTGGGACAGCAAGCAATCAGCCCCAGCATTTT
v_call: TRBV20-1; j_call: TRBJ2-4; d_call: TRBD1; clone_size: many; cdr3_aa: CSARSLQGNIQYF; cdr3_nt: TGCAGTGCTAGATCCCTACAGGGGAACATTCAGTACTTC
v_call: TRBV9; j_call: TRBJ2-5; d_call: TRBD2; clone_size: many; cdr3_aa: CASSVRQVAGVETQYF; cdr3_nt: TGTGCCAGCAGCGTACGTCAGGTAGCGGGAGTGGAGACCCAGTACTTC
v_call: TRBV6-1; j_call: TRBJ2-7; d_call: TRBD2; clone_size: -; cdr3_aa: CASSDGTSGGTYEQYF; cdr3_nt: TGTGCCAGCAGTGATGGGACTAGCGGGGGGACCTACGAGCAGTACTTC
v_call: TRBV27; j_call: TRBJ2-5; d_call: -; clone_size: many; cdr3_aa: CASSPDGYQETQYF; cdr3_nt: TGTGCCAGCAGTCCCGATGGGTACCAAGAGACCCAGTACTTC
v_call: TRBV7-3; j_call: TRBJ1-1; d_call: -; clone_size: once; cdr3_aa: CASSPPGVYTEAFF; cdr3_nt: TGTGCCAGCAGCCCCCCAGGAGTTTACACTGAAGCTTTCTTT
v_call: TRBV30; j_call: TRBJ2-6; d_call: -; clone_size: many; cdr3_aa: CAWRQSTGTHLSGANVLTF; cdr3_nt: TGTGCCTGGAGGCAATCAACCGGGACCCATCTCTCTGGGGCCAACGTCCTGACTTTC
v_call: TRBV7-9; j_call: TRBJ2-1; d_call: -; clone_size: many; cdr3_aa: CASRKQGTLSEQFF; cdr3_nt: TGTGCCAGCAGGAAGCAGGGGACCCTGAGTGAGCAGTTCTTC
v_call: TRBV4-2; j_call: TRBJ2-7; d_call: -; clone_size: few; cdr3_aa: CASSQVSGTSYEQYF; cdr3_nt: TGTGCCAGCAGCCAAGTATCAGGGACCTCCTACGAGCAGTACTTC
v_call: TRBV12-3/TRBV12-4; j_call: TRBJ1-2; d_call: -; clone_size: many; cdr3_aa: CASARPGYGYTF; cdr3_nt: TGTGCCAGCGCCCGTCCGGGTTATGGCTACACCTTC